The sequence of this T cell receptor (beta chain) was determined in a study of blood T cells in healthy people across ages. CDR3 length: 12 amino acids. Germline loops: CDR1 ENHRY, CDR2 SYGVKD. Findings of the study overall: Naive T cell percentage showed a strong correlation with TCR beta diversity.

As concerns this clonotype: Its antigen remains unidentified. The germline gene is not matched at one end of the junction; a read error may be the cause.

Sample-barcoded 5' priming and a J-beta primer mix drove a second PCR of about 7 to 12 cycles. Each of the cDNA molecules was tagged by a template-switch adaptor with 12 random nucleotides. TCRdb redid the calling of the 5' RACE reads with MiXCR, one entry per CDR3 protein. Of some 710,000 distinct CDR3 sequences in the sample, 35% to 60% were seen once. Specimen: blood. The genes are TRBV10-3 and TRBJ1-2; 7 positions agree with TRBD1. The TCR sequence derives from a man older than 75 in good health. The DNA for the CDR3 is TGTGCCATCGGTGAAGGGGGCCTTGGCTACACCTTC. Protein product: CAIGEGGLGYTF.